This T cell receptor beta chain was identified during a study of T-cell reconstitution after alpha-beta-depleted transplantation in children. With regard to this clonotype: This may come from a read error, since a much larger clone is one base off.

Preparation of the TCRbeta library involved a method that used unique molecular identifiers. MiXCR, applied by TCRdb to the PCR reads, yields one record per CDR3 protein. The sample records 97,000 or so distinct CDR3 sequences, 4.5% to 7.5% being singletons. Germline V CDR1 and CDR2: MNHNS, SASEGT. The CDR3 is 13 residues long. This sample comprised PBMCs, mostly from graft donor cells, obtained 60 days after TCRalphabeta/CD19-depleted stem cell transplant. This sequence was found in a female patient aged 2-9 years who had a stem cell transplant for Fanconi anemia, so the T cells may come from the graft donor. V and J are TRBV6-1 and TRBJ1-1; 7 nucleotides line up with TRBD1. The CDR3 sequence: CASSRQGKTEAIF. In nucleotides, the CDR3 is TGTGCCAGCAGCCGACAGGGTAAGACTGAAGCTATCTTT.